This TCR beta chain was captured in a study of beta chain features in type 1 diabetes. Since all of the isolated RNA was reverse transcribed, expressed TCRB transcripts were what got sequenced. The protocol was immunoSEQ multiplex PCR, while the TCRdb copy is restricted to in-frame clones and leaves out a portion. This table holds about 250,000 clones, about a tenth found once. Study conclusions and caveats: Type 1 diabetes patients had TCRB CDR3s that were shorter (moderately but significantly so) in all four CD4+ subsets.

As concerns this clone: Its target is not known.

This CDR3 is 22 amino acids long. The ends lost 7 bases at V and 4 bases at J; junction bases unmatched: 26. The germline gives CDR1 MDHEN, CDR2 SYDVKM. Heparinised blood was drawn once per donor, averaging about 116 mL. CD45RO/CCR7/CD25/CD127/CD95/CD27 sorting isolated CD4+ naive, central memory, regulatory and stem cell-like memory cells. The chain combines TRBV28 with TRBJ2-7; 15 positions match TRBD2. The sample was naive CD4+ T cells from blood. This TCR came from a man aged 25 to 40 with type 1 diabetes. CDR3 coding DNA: TGTGCCAGCATAAACAAAGGGCCGCAAGGACTAGCGGGGGGGCGTTGGAGATACGAGCAGTACTTC. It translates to CASINKGPQGLAGGRWRYEQYF.